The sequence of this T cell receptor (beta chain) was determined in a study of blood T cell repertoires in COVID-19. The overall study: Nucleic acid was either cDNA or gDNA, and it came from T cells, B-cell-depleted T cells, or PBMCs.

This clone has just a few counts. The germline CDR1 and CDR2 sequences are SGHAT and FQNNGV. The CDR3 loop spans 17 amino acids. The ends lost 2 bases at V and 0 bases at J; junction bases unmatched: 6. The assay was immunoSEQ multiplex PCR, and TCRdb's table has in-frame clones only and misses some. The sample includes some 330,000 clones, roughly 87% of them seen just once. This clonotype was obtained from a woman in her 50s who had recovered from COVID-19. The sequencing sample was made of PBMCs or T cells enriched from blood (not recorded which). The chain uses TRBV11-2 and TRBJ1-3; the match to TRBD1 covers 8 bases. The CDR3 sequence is CASSLRTGRSSGNTIYF. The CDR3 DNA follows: TGTGCCAGCAGCTTACGGACAGGGCGTTCCTCTGGAAACACCATATATTTT.